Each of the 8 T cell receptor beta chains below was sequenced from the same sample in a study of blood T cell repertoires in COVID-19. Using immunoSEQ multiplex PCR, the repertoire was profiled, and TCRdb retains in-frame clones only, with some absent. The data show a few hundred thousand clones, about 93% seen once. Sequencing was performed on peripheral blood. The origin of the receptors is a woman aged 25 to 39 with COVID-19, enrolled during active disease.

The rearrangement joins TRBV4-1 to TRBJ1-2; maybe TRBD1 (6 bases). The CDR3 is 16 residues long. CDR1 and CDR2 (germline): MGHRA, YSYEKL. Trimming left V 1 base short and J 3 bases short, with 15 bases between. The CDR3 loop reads CASSQAPGGGDYGYTF. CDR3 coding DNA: TGCGCCAGCAGCCAAGCCCCGGGGGGGGGCGACTATGGCTACACCTTC.

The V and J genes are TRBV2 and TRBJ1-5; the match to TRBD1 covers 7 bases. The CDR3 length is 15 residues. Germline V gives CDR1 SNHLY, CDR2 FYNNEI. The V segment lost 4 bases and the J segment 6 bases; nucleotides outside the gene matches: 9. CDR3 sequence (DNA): TGTGCCAGCAGTGGAAGGAAGACAGGGAGTCAGCCCCAGCATTTT. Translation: CASSGRKTGSQPQHF.

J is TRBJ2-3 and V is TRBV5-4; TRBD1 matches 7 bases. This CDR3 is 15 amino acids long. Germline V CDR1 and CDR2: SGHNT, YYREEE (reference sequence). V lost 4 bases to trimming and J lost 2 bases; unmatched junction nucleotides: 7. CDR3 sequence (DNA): TGTGCCAGCAGCCCCCGGACAGGATCCACAGATACGCAGTATTTT. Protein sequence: CASSPRTGSTDTQYF.

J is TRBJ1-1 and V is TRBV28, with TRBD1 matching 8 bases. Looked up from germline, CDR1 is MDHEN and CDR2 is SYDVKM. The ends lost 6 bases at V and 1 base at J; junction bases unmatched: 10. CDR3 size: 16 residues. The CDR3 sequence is CASSPVQGAQNTEAFF. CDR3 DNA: TGTGCCAGCAGCCCGGTTCAGGGGGCCCAGAACACTGAAGCTTTCTTT.

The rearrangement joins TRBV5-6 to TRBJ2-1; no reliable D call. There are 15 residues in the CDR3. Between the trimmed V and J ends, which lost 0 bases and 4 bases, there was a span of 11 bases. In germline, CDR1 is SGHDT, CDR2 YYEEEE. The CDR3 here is CASSLGLQTYNEQFF. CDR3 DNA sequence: TGTGCCAGCAGCTTGGGGTTGCAAACATACAATGAGCAGTTCTTC.

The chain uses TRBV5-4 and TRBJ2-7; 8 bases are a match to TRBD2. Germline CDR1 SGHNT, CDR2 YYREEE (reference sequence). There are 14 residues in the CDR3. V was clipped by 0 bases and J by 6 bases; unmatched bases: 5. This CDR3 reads CASSLAGGRREQYF. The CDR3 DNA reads TGTGCCAGCAGCTTGGCGGGAGGGCGCCGCGAGCAGTACTTC.

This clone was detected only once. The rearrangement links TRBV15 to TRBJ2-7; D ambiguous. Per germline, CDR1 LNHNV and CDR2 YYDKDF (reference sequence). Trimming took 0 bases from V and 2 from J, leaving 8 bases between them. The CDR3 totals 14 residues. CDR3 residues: CATSRDTNTYEQYF. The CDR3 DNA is TGTGCCACCAGCAGAGATACTAATACCTACGAGCAGTACTTC. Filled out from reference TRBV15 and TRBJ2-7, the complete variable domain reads DAMVIQNPRYQVTQFGKPVTLSCSQTLNHNVMYWYQQKSSQAPKLLFHYYDKDFNNEADTPDNFQSRRPNTSFCFLDIRSPGLGDTAMYLCATSRDTNTYEQYFGPGTRLTVT.

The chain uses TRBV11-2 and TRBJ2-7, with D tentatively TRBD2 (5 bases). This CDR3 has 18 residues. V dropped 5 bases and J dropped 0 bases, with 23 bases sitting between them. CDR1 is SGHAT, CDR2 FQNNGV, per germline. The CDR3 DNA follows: TGTGCCAGCAGCCGGGCTGAGGGCACGATCGGCAGCTCCTACGAGCAGTACTTC. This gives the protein CASSRAEGTIGSSYEQYF.